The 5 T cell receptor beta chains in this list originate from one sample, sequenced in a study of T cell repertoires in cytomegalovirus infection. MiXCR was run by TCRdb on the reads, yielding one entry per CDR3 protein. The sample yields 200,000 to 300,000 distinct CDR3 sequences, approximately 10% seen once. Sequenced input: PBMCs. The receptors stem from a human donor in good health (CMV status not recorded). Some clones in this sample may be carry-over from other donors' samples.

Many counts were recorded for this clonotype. CDR3 protein: CASGLGFGTGELFF. The CDR3 coding sequence is TGTGCCAGTGGCCTAGGGTTTGGGACCGGGGAGCTGTTTTTT. The rearrangement uses TRBV19 and TRBJ2-2; D ambiguous. CDR1 is LNHDA and CDR2 is SQIVND in the germline V gene (reference sequence). Trimming pared 8 bases from V and 5 bases from J, leaving 15 bases between. The CDR3 loop spans 14 amino acids. The full variable domain, its missing parts supplied by reference TRBV19 and TRBJ2-2, is DGGITQSPKYLFRKEGQNVTLSCEQNLNHDAMYWYRQDPGQGLRLIYYSQIVNDFQKGDIAEGYSVSREKKESFPLTVTSAQKNPTAFYLCASGLGFGTGELFFGEGSRLTVL.

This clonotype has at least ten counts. CDR3 region: CSVRRVLNTEAFF. For the CDR3, the DNA is TGCAGCGTGCGGCGGGTTCTGAACACTGAAGCTTTCTTT. V is TRBV29-1 and J is TRBJ1-1; D is unresolved. Germline V gives CDR1 SQVTM, CDR2 ANQGSEA. CDR3 length equals 13 residues. V lost 6 bases and J lost 0, with 11 bases in between.

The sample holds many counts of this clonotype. This chain's CDR3 is CASSYSGTSGGYNEQFF. The CDR3, as DNA: TGTGCCAGCAGCTACTCCGGGACTAGCGGGGGGTACAATGAGCAGTTCTTC. The gene calls are TRBV7-2 and TRBJ2-1; TRBD2 matches at 15 bases. The V and J ends lost 4 bases and 4 bases, in that order; junction bases with no gene match: 5. The CDR3 has 17 residues. From germline, CDR1 is SGHTA and CDR2 FQGNSA.

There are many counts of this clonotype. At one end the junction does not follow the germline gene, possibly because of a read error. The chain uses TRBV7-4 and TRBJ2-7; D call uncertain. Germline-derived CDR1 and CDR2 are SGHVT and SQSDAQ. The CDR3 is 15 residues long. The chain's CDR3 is CASSIAGKGADEQYF. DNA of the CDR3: TGTGCCAGCAGCATAGCCGGAAAGGGCGCGGACGAGCAGTACTTC.

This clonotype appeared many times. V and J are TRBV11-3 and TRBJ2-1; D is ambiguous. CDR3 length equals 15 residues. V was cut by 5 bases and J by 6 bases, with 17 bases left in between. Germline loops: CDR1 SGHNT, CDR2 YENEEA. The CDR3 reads CASSPGGMGGNEQFF. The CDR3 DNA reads TGTGCCAGCAGCCCCGGTGGAATGGGTGGCAATGAGCAGTTCTTC.